The 27 T cell receptor beta chains in this list originate from one sample, sequenced in a study of cytomegalovirus exposure and HLA in healthy donors. Profiled with immunoSEQ multiplex PCR; TCRdb holds only in-frame clones, not every one. The sample comprises more than 300,000 clones, around 86% of which are singletons, and around 0.8% rests with the top ten. Sample: PBMCs. All receptors derive from a woman in her late teens or twenties in good health and CMV-seronegative.

The V gene is TRBV13, the J gene TRBJ2-1; 7 nucleotides align to TRBD2. J lost 10 bases, V lost 5 bases, and 11 bases had no gene match. Germline-derived CDR1 and CDR2 are PRHDT and FYEKMQ (reference sequence). This CDR3 has 14 amino acids. The chain's CDR3 is CASSKGLRVREQFF. The CDR3 DNA reads as TGTGCCAGCAGCAAGGGACTACGGGTCCGCGAGCAGTTCTTC.

Here the CDR3 reads CASTRVGGSVLSETQYF. The CDR3 nucleotides read TGCGCCAGCACCCGGGTGGGGGGGTCGGTTTTATCGGAGACCCAGTACTTC. The chain couples TRBV5-1 to TRBJ2-5; TRBD2 agrees at 7 bases. This CDR3 has 17 amino acids. Germline-derived CDR1 and CDR2 are SGHRS and YFSETQ. V gave up 6 bases and J gave up 5 bases; unmatched junction bases: 19.

The rearrangement links TRBV6-4 to TRBJ2-1, with 12 nucleotides matching TRBD1. The CDR3 is made up of 15 amino acids. Germline loops: CDR1 MRHNA, CDR2 SNTAGT. Trimming removed 3 bases from V and 5 bases from J; junction bases left unmatched: 2. The CDR3 is CASSEGTGGHNEQFF. The DNA for the CDR3 is TGTGCCAGCAGTGAGGGGACAGGGGGCCACAATGAGCAGTTCTTC.

The count of this clone is one. This chain links TRBV5-1 with TRBJ2-5; 11 bases fit TRBD2. CDR3 length equals 18 residues. The V segment lost 1 base and the J segment 1 base; nucleotides outside the gene matches: 9. Germline V lookup: CDR1 SGHRS, CDR2 YFSETQ. For the CDR3, the DNA is TGCGCCAGCAGCTTGACGCTAGCGGGAGGAGGGGGCCAAGAGACCCAGTACTTC. Amino acid sequence: CASSLTLAGGGGQETQYF. The complete variable domain, with remaining parts taken from reference TRBV5-1 and TRBJ2-5, reads KAGVTQTPRYLIKTRGQQVTLSCSPISGHRSVSWYQQTPGQGLQFLFEYFSETQRNKGNFPGRFSGRQFSNSRSEMNVSTLELGDSALYLCASSLTLAGGGGQETQYFGPGTRLLVL.

This clone was seen a single time. This chain connects TRBV5-1 to TRBJ1-1, with TRBD1 matching over 7 bases. The V gene's germline CDR1 is SGHRS and CDR2 YFSETQ. The CDR3 totals 14 residues. Unmatched junction bases numbered 10, after V lost 4 bases and J lost 7 bases. CDR3 region: CASSGRTGRNEAFF. In DNA form, the CDR3 reads TGCGCCAGCAGCGGGAGGACAGGTCGAAATGAAGCTTTCTTT.

V and J are TRBV2 and TRBJ1-1; unclear D gene. The CDR3 runs 18 residues. V was clipped by 3 bases and J by 11 bases, with 31 bases between them. Germline CDR1 is SNHLY and CDR2 is FYNNEI. This chain's CDR3 is CASSDFRRTSTSRLRAFF. The CDR3 nucleotides read TGTGCCAGCAGTGATTTCAGGAGGACCTCCACCTCCCGCTTACGGGCTTTCTTT.

The rearrangement uses TRBV28 and TRBJ1-5; D may be TRBD1 (5 bases). This CDR3 has 14 residues. Germline loops: CDR1 MDHEN, CDR2 SYDVKM. The germline V and J ends were trimmed by 4 bases and 3 bases, with 10 bases remaining between them. CDR3 residues: CASSSPGHNQPQHF. CDR3 DNA: TGTGCCAGCAGTTCCCCTGGACACAATCAGCCCCAGCATTTT.

The chain employs TRBV27 and TRBJ2-1, with TRBD2 as a possible D gene (7 bases). In germline, CDR1 is MNHEY, CDR2 SMNVEV (reference sequence). This CDR3 region has 14 residues. Trimming left V 6 bases short and J 4 bases short, with 13 bases between. The CDR3 sequence: CASRSGGLYNEQFF. CDR3 in DNA: TGTGCCAGCAGATCGGGGGGCTTATACAATGAGCAGTTCTTC.

About this clone itself: The sample contains more than one DNA sequence encoding this CDR3. This sequence joins TRBV11-2 and TRBJ1-2; maybe TRBD1 (5 bases). Trimming removed 6 bases at V and 2 bases at J, with 10 bases between. Germline V gene data show CDR1 as SGHAT and CDR2 as FQNNGV. CDR3 length: 13 amino acids. CDR3: CASSPDRNYGYTF. CDR3 DNA sequence: TGTGCCAGCAGTCCCGACAGAAACTATGGCTACACCTTC.

The V gene is TRBV4-1, the J gene TRBJ2-5, with TRBD2 matching 11 bases. With 6 bases clipped from V and 5 bases from J, the junction kept 8 bases outside the gene matches. The V gene's germline CDR1 is MGHRA and CDR2 YSYEKL. The length of the CDR3 is 15 residues. CDR3 in DNA: TGCGCCAGCAGGGAGGGGGCTAGCGGGGGGGAGACCCAGTACTTC. It encodes CASREGASGGETQYF.

The chain is built from TRBV7-9 and TRBJ2-1; 9 nucleotides agree with TRBD2. CDR3 length equals 15 residues. The ends lost 2 bases at V and 7 bases at J; junction bases unmatched: 6. Germline V gives CDR1 SEHNR, CDR2 FQNEAQ (reference sequence). The CDR3 DNA sequence: TGTGCCAGCAGCTTATGGGGCGGGAGGGAGAATGAGCAGTTCTTC. This codes for CASSLWGGRENEQFF.

The chain is built from TRBV19 and TRBJ1-2, with 10 bases lining up with TRBD1. The germline gives CDR1 LNHDA, CDR2 SQIVND (reference sequence). With 4 bases clipped from V and 5 bases from J, the junction kept 13 bases outside the gene matches. The CDR3 runs 17 residues. In DNA, the CDR3 is TGTGCCAGTAGTAGAGAGACAGGGGGCGTCCCTAGGTATGGCTACACCTTC. It encodes CASSRETGGVPRYGYTF.

The chain carries TRBV4-1 and TRBJ2-7; D possibly corresponds to TRBD1 (5 bases). Germline CDR1 reads MGHRA; CDR2 reads YSYEKL. V was shortened by 0 bases and J by 2 bases, with 11 bases between the two germline ends. This CDR3 contains 15 residues. The CDR3 here is CASSQDIQGTYEQYF. The CDR3 nucleotides are TGCGCCAGCAGCCAAGATATCCAGGGCACCTACGAGCAGTACTTC.

The chain recombines TRBV15 with TRBJ1-1; D is perhaps TRBD1 (6 bases). The CDR3 spans 14 residues. The V end lost 7 bases, the J end lost 5 bases, and 17 bases lay between the germline ends. The germline V gene encodes CDR1 LNHNV and CDR2 YYDKDF (reference sequence). The CDR3 region is CATTPLQGGTEAFF. In DNA, the CDR3 is TGTGCCACCACCCCACTCCAAGGGGGAACTGAAGCTTTCTTT.

This clone was recorded only once. The chain employs TRBV27 and TRBJ2-1, with D possibly matching TRBD2 (5 bases). The V end was cut by 8 bases, the J end by 5 bases, with 19 bases between. The V gene's germline CDR1 is MNHEY and CDR2 SMNVEV (reference sequence). This CDR3 region has 15 residues. CDR3 DNA sequence: TGTGCCAGCCGAAAGAAAGACCTCGGGGACAATGAGCAGTTCTTC. This translates into CASRKKDLGDNEQFF.

The J gene is TRBJ2-7, the V gene TRBV2, with D uncertain. Germline CDR1 reads SNHLY; CDR2 reads FYNNEI. The ends were cut back, 0 bases at V and 12 bases at J, with 15 bases in the middle. This CDR3 has 13 residues. CDR3 nucleotide sequence: TGTGCCAGCAGTGAAGCGCTATTGTGGTTTCGGTACTTC. It yields the protein CASSEALLWFRYF. Drawing the rest from reference TRBV2 and TRBJ2-7, the complete variable domain is EPEVTQTPSHQVTQMGQEVILRCVPISNHLYFYWYRQILGQKVEFLVSFYNNEISEKSEIFDDQFSVERPDGSNFTLKIRSTKLEDSAMYFCASSEALLWFRYFGPGTRLTVT.

This chain uses TRBV4-1 with TRBJ2-7, with 8 positions matching TRBD1. The junction had 8 bases not matched to a gene; V was cut back by 3 bases and J by 4 bases. This CDR3 has 15 amino acids. The germline V gene encodes CDR1 MGHRA and CDR2 YSYEKL. In DNA form, the CDR3 reads TGCGCCAGCAGCCAGGTTGACAGGGGTCGTTACGAGCAGTACTTC. Its protein is CASSQVDRGRYEQYF.

The V call is TRBV6-5, the J call TRBJ1-1; D unclear. V gave up 6 bases and J gave up 4 bases, with 12 bases separating them. The CDR3 runs 13 residues. Germline-derived CDR1 and CDR2 are MNHEY and SVGAGI. CDR3 in amino acids: CASSRLRGTEAFF. CDR3 coding DNA: TGTGCCAGCAGCCGCCTTCGGGGCACTGAAGCTTTCTTT.

Here the CDR3 reads CASSLYGQAAGNTIYF. CDR3 coding DNA: TGTGCCAGCAGTTTATATGGACAAGCCGCTGGAAACACCATATATTTT. The chain has TRBV28 and TRBJ1-3; a weak D match, TRBD1 (5 bases). V gave up 1 base and J gave up 2 bases, with 12 bases separating them. Looked up from germline, CDR1 is MDHEN and CDR2 is SYDVKM. CDR3 size: 16 residues.

At least ten counts were recorded for this clone. V gene TRBV6-1 combines with J gene TRBJ1-1; no clear D gene. The CDR3 spans 12 residues. Trimming took off 6 bases at V and 6 bases at J, with 11 bases between the two ends. Germline V gene lookup returns CDR1 MNHNS and CDR2 SASEGT. CDR3 nucleotides: TGTGCCAGCAGCGCTATTGTGGCTGAAGCTTTCTTT. It yields the protein CASSAIVAEAFF.

This sequence joins TRBV6-1 and TRBJ1-2, with 8 nucleotides matching TRBD1. In germline, CDR1 is MNHNS, CDR2 SASEGT. The CDR3 length is 14 residues. V lost 8 bases to trimming and J lost 4 bases; unmatched junction nucleotides: 9. The CDR3 nucleotides are TGTGCCAGCGGGGGCAGGGGGCAGGGCTATGGCTACACCTTC. Translation gives CASGGRGQGYGYTF.

This sequence joins TRBV5-4 and TRBJ2-7; TRBD2 matches 11 bases. Unmatched junction bases numbered 8, after V lost 4 bases and J lost 2 bases. Germline assignment: CDR1 SGHNT and CDR2 YYREEE (reference sequence). The CDR3 totals 16 residues. CDR3 DNA: TGTGCCAGCAGCACGGGACTAGCGGTAGCGGCCTACGAGCAGTACTTC. This codes for CASSTGLAVAAYEQYF.

The DNA of the CDR3 is TGTGCCAGCAGCTTATCCCGGGACAGGGCCAACGAGCAGTACTTC. Amino acid sequence: CASSLSRDRANEQYF. The chain carries TRBV7-2 and TRBJ2-7; 9 nucleotides agree with TRBD1. The ends lost 2 bases at V and 5 bases at J; junction bases unmatched: 7. Germline V gene sequence: CDR1 SGHTA, CDR2 FQGNSA. The CDR3 runs 15 residues.

The chain links TRBV28 to TRBJ1-1; D not resolved. The CDR3 consists of 13 residues. V was shortened by 2 bases and J by 6 bases, with 10 bases between the two germline ends. Germline values: CDR1 MDHEN, CDR2 SYDVKM. CDR3 sequence reads: CASSLLLEAEAFF. The CDR3 DNA follows: TGTGCCAGCAGTTTACTTTTAGAGGCTGAAGCTTTCTTT.

The chain joins TRBV4-1 to TRBJ2-6, with D possibly TRBD1 on 5 matching bases. Trimming removed 5 bases from V and 1 base from J, with 9 bases in between. Germline CDR1 and CDR2: MGHRA and YSYEKL. This CDR3 is built from 15 residues. CDR3 bases: TGCGCCAGCAGCAAGGCAGGGTCTGGGGCCAACGTCCTGACTTTC. Translation: CASSKAGSGANVLTF.

This rearrangement joins TRBV7-6 to TRBJ2-2; weak D call: TRBD1 (5 bases). Trimming took 3 bases from V and 6 from J, leaving 8 bases between them. The CDR3 extends over 13 amino acids. Germline V CDR1 and CDR2: SGHVS, FNYEAQ. This CDR3 is CASSFQGPGELFF. CDR3 DNA sequence: TGTGCCAGCAGCTTTCAGGGTCCCGGGGAGCTGTTTTTT.

The CDR3 loop reads CAQGKGPGNTIYF. Written as DNA, the CDR3 is TGTGCCCAAGGGAAGGGGCCTGGAAACACCATATATTTT. V usage is TRBV30 and J usage is TRBJ1-3, with TRBD1 as a possible D gene (5 bases). The CDR3 is 13 residues long. Trimming stripped 8 bases from V and 2 bases from J, with 13 bases between. Germline loops: CDR1 GTSNPN, CDR2 SVGIG (reference sequence).